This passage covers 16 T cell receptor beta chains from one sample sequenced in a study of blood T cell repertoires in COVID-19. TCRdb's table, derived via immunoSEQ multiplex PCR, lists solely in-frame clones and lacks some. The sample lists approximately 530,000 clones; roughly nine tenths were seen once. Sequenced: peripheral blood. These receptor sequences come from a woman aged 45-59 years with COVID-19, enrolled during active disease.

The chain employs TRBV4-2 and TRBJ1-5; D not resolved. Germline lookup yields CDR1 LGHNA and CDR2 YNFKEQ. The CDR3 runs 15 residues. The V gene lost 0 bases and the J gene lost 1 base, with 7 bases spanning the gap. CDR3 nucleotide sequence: TGTGCCAGCAGCCAAGAGATCGGGAGCAATCAGCCCCAGCATTTT. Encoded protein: CASSQEIGSNQPQHF.

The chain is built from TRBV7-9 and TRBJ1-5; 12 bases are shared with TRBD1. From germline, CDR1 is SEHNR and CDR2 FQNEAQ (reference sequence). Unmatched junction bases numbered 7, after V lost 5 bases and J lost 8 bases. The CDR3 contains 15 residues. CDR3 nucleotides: TGTGCCAGCAGCCCCACCGGGACAGGGGGCGAGCCCCAGCATTTT. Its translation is CASSPTGTGGEPQHF.

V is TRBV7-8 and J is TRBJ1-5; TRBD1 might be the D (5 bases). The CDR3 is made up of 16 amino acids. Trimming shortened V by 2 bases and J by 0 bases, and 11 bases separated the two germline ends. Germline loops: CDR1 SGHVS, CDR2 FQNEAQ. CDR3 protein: CASSLYGGASNQPQHF. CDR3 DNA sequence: TGTGCCAGCAGCTTATACGGAGGGGCTAGCAATCAGCCCCAGCATTTT. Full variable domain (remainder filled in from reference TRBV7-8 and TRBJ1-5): GAGVSQSPRYKVAKRGQDVALRCDPISGHVSLFWYQQALGQGPEFLTYFQNEAQLDKSGLPSDRFFAERPEGSVSTLKIQRTQQEDSAVYLCASSLYGGASNQPQHFGDGTRLSIL.

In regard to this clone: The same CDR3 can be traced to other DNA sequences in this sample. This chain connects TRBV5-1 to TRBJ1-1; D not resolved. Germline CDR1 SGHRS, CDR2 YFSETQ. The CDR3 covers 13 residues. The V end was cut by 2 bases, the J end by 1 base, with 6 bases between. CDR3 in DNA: TGCGCCAGCAGCTTTGGAGGGAACACTGAAGCTTTCTTT. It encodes CASSFGGNTEAFF.

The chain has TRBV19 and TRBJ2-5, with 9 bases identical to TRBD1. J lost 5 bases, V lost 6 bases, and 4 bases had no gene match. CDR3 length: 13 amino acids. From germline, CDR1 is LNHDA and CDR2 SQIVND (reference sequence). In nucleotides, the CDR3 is TGTGCCAGTAGCCGGGACAGGGAGGAGACCCAGTACTTC. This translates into CASSRDREETQYF.

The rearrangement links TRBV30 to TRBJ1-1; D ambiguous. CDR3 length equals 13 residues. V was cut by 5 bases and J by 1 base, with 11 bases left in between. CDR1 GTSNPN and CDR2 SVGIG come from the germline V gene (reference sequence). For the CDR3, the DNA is TGTGCCTGGCATACCAGGTCGAACACTGAAGCTTTCTTT. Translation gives CAWHTRSNTEAFF.

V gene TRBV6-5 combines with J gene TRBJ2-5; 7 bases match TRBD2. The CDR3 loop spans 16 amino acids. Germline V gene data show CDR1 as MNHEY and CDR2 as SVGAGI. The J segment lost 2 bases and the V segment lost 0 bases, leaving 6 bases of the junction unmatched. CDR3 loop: CASSYSPQGGQETQYF. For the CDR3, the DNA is TGTGCCAGCAGTTACTCCCCCCAGGGAGGGCAAGAGACCCAGTACTTC.

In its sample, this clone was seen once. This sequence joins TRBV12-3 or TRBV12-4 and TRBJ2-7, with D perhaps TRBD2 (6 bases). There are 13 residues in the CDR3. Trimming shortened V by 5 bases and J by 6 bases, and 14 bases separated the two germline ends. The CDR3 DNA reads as TGTGCCAGCAGTCCGACTAGGAGGAGCGAGCAGTACTTC. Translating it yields CASSPTRRSEQYF.

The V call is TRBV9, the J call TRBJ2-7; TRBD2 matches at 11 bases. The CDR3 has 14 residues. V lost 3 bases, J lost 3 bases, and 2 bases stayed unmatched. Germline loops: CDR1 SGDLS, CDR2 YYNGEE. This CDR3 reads CASSGGTSGYEQYF. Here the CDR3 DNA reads TGTGCCAGCAGCGGGGGGACTAGCGGCTACGAGCAGTACTTC.

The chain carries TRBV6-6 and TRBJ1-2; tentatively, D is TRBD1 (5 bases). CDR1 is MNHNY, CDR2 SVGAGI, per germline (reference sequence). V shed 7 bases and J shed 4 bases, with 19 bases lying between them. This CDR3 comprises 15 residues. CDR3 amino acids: CASTQTRQNLYGYTF. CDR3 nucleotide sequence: TGTGCCAGCACCCAAACCCGACAGAATCTCTATGGCTACACCTTC.

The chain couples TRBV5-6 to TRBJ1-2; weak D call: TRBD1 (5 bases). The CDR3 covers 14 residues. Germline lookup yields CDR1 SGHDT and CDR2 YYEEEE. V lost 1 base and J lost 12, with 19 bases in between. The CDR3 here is CASSLSSGLVWHTF. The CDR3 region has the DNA TGTGCCAGCAGCTTGTCTTCAGGGTTAGTGTGGCACACCTTC.

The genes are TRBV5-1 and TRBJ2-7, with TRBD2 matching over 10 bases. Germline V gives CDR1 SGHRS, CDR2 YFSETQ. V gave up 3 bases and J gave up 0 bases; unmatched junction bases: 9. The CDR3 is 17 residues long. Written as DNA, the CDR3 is TGCGCCAGCAGCTACGACCTAGCGGGGGCGCACTCCTACGAGCAGTACTTC. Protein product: CASSYDLAGAHSYEQYF.

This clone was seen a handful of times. CDR3 protein: CASSQGLVVATDTQYF. CDR3 in DNA: TGTGCCAGCAGCCAAGGATTGGTCGTAGCCACAGATACGCAGTATTTT. The V and J genes are TRBV3-1 (or the pseudogene TRBV3-2) and TRBJ2-3; D is unresolved. CDR1 LGHDT and CDR2 YNNKEL come from the germline V gene (reference sequence). This CDR3 has 16 amino acids. The ends were cut back, 1 base at V and 2 bases at J, with 13 bases in the middle.

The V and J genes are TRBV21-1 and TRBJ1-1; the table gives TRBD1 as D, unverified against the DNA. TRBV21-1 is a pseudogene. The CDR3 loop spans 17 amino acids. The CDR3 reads CASSKDRTGTMVTEAFF. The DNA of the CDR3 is TGTGCCAGCAGCAAAGACAGGACAGGGACTATGGTAACTGAAGCTTTCTTT.

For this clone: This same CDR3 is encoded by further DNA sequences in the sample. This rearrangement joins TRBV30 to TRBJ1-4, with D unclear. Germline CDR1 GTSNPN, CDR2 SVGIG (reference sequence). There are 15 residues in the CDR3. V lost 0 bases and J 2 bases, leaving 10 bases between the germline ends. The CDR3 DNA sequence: TGTGCCTGGAGTGTACGGGGTGCGACTAATGAAAAACTGTTTTTT. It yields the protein CAWSVRGATNEKLFF.

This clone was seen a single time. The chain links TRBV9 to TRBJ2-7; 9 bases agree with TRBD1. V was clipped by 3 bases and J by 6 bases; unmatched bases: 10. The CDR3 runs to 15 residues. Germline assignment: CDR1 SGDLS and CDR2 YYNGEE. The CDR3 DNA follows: TGTGCCAGCAGCGCGTGGACAGGGGAAGTAGGCGAGCAGTACTTC. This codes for CASSAWTGEVGEQYF.